The present entry profiles one T cell receptor (beta chain) with its context. What it binds is not known. Primers: 60 Vbeta forward and 13 Jbeta reverse. The table came from immunoSEQ multiplex PCR; TCRdb's copy has only in-frame clones and leaves some out. The specimen's table records about 210,000 clones. Healthy individuals who donated bone marrow served as the donors. The entry originates in a study of cytomegalovirus exposure and HLA in healthy donors. Whole-study results and caveats: TCR beta sequences numbering around 15,000 were associated with HLA alleles at 0.05 false discovery rate in a later analysis.

The sequence was obtained from a woman in her 30s in good health and CMV-seropositive. The sequenced material came from PBMCs.

CDR3 sequence reads: CASSLQGTGSNSPLHF. In DNA form, the CDR3 reads TGCGCCAGCAGCTTGCAAGGGACAGGGAGTAATTCACCCCTCCACTTT. The rearrangement uses TRBV5-1 and TRBJ1-6, with 9 bases aligning to TRBD1. The trim removed 1 base at V and 6 bases at J, leaving 5 bases unmatched. The germline gives CDR1 SGHRS, CDR2 YFSETQ. The CDR3 is 16 residues long.